This TCR beta chain comes out of a study of early T cells in non-severe SARS-CoV-2 infection. The CDR3 is 14 amino acids. Germline-derived CDR1 and CDR2 are MDHEN and SYDVKM. The junction had 0 bases not matched to a gene; V was cut back by 4 bases and J by 3 bases. One entry per CDR3 protein results from TCRdb running MiXCR on the 5' RACE reads. Here the sample spans 85,000 to 100,000 distinct CDR3 sequences, over 10% being singletons. This clonotype has ten or more counts. The sequence derives from an adult who was a healthcare worker with PCR-confirmed SARS-CoV-2 infection or an uninfected control (not recorded which). The material sequenced was whole blood. V gene TRBV28 combines with J gene TRBJ2-3; 11 bases map to TRBD1. Here the CDR3 reads CASSWDRGTDTQYF. The CDR3 DNA is TGTGCCAGCAGTTGGGACAGGGGGACAGATACGCAGTATTTT.